The source of this T cell receptor (beta chain) is a study of T-cell reconstitution after alpha-beta-depleted transplantation in children. A TCRbeta library incorporating unique molecular identifiers was prepared. TCRdb reanalysed the PCR reads using MiXCR and keeps one entry per CDR3 protein. Among about 360,000 distinct CDR3 sequences listed, about 14% were seen once. This clonotype was recorded a few times. Sequencing was performed on PBMCs, taken from the stem cell graft. The sequence derives from a human donor who donated a stem cell graft to a child with Fanconi anemia.

The CDR3 nucleotides are TGTGCCAGTAGCCTGGACAGGGCGCGGGGCTACACCTTC. It encodes CASSLDRARGYTF. V is TRBV19 and J is TRBJ1-2; 8 nucleotides align to TRBD1. CDR1 and CDR2 (germline): LNHDA, SQIVND (reference sequence). The CDR3 is 13 residues long. Losses at the gene ends were 6 bases for V and 8 bases for J; bases not matched to a gene: 8.